This T cell receptor (beta chain) was found in a study of read filtering for tumor transcriptome and immune sequencing. Study overall: Mean patient age was approximately 66 years, range roughly 47 to 90; 17 male, some 14 female.

Germline CDR1 and CDR2: MNHEY and SMNVEV (reference sequence). Trimming removed 1 base from V and 4 bases from J; junction bases left unmatched: 6. This CDR3 is built from 16 residues. Molecular barcoded adaptors covering alpha/delta and beta/gamma chains were used on around 370 ng RNA. TCRdb re-derived calls from the reads in MiXCR, one entry per CDR3 protein. The table has 100,000 to 150,000 distinct CDR3 sequences, around 13% seen once; the top ten hold about 11%. Sequencing was carried out using a population of CD138-negative cells sorted from bone marrow. The TCR originated in a donor at least 40 years old with multiple myeloma. V usage is TRBV27 and J usage is TRBJ2-2; 7 nucleotides line up with TRBD2. CDR3 residues: CASSLWGGSATGELFF. CDR3 in DNA: TGTGCCAGCAGTTTATGGGGCGGGAGTGCCACCGGGGAGCTGTTTTTT.